The clone carrying this T cell receptor beta chain was observed a handful of times. No antigen is known for it. This sample is part of a study of beta chain features in type 1 diabetes. Study-level findings and limits: Moderate but significant shortening of TCRB CDR3s was recorded in all four CD4+ subsets from Type 1 diabetes patients.

The investigators reverse transcribed all of the isolated RNA, so they sequenced expressed TCRB transcripts. Libraries were prepared by immunoSEQ multiplex PCR; TCRdb keeps only in-frame clonotypes and omits some of them. The table has 600,000 to 700,000 clones, 9.5% to 15% seen once. Germline V gene sequence: CDR1 MNHEY, CDR2 SVGAGI. J gave up 6 bases and V 0 bases, and 9 bases lay outside the gene matches. This CDR3 spans 16 amino acids. The TCR originated in a man aged 25-45 years with type 1 diabetes. The chain is built from TRBV6-5 and TRBJ2-7, with 9 bases aligning to TRBD1. Source material: naive CD4+ T cells from blood. CDR3 nucleotides: TGTGCCAGCAGTTACTCGCCGGGACAGGGAAGTACCGAGCAGTACTTC. It encodes CASSYSPGQGSTEQYF.